One sample yielded the 28 T cell receptor beta chains listed below, sequenced in a study of blood T cell repertoires in COVID-19. Libraries were prepared by immunoSEQ multiplex PCR; TCRdb keeps only in-frame clonotypes and omits some of them. The sample records about 230,000 clones, about four fifths being singletons. Sequenced sample: peripheral blood. These TCRs come from a man aged 40-55 years with active or convalescent COVID-19.

This clone was seen more than once but under ten times. The J gene is TRBJ2-7, the V gene TRBV7-9, with unresolved D. The CDR3 contains 12 residues. Per germline, CDR1 SEHNR and CDR2 FQNEAQ (reference sequence). Trimming shortened V by 5 bases and J by 3 bases, and 8 bases separated the two germline ends. CDR3 protein: CASSPSIYEQYF. The CDR3 nucleotides read TGTGCCAGCAGCCCATCAATCTACGAGCAGTACTTC.

In this sample, this clone turned up once. CDR3 loop: CASSPRLAENNEQFF. CDR3 bases: TGTGCCAGCAGTCCCCGGCTAGCGGAAAACAATGAGCAGTTCTTC. The chain links TRBV6-5 to TRBJ2-1; 7 nucleotides line up with TRBD2. The trim removed 5 bases at V and 5 bases at J, leaving 9 bases unmatched. The CDR3 length is 15 residues. Germline V gene lookup returns CDR1 MNHEY and CDR2 SVGAGI.

CDR3 nucleotides: TGTGCCAGCAGCTTCGACAGGGGCGGTGAAAAACTGTTTTTT. Translating gives CASSFDRGGEKLFF. The V gene is TRBV5-4, the J gene TRBJ1-4; 8 bases map to TRBD1. This CDR3 comprises 14 residues. Germline lookup yields CDR1 SGHNT and CDR2 YYREEE (reference sequence). V lost 2 bases, J lost 7 bases, and 4 bases stayed unmatched.

This chain connects TRBV19 to TRBJ1-5, with a possible D match to TRBD1 (6 bases). Germline V lookup: CDR1 LNHDA, CDR2 SQIVND (reference sequence). CDR3 length: 13 residues. V lost 4 bases and J lost 5, with 9 bases in between. CDR3 sequence reads: CASSTGAHQPQHF. The DNA of the CDR3 is TGTGCCAGTAGTACAGGGGCGCATCAGCCCCAGCATTTT.

This sequence joins TRBV24-1 and TRBJ2-7; TRBD1 agrees at 7 bases. With 4 bases clipped from V and 3 bases from J, the junction kept 8 bases outside the gene matches. From germline, CDR1 is KGHDR and CDR2 SFDVKD. The CDR3 totals 15 residues. In DNA form, the CDR3 reads TGTGCCACCAGTGACGCCCGGGACAGCCTCTACGAGCAGTACTTC. Its translation: CATSDARDSLYEQYF.

This sequence joins TRBV6-2 or TRBV6-3 and TRBJ1-4; the match to TRBD1 covers 9 bases. Germline lookup yields CDR1 MNHEY and CDR2 SVGEGT. J gave up 11 bases and V 5 bases, and 6 bases lay outside the gene matches. The CDR3 is 13 amino acids. The CDR3 DNA is TGTGCCAGCAGTGGACAGGGGACCGGGAAACTGTTTTTT. This sequence encodes CASSGQGTGKLFF.

This clone was seen a handful of times. This chain connects TRBV30 to TRBJ1-6; 10 nucleotides agree with TRBD1. The V and J ends lost 4 bases and 10 bases, in that order; junction bases with no gene match: 7. The length of the CDR3 is 14 residues. Germline assignment: CDR1 GTSNPN and CDR2 SVGIG (reference sequence). CDR3 sequence: CAWNAGTGESPLHF. CDR3 nucleotides: TGTGCCTGGAATGCCGGGACAGGGGAATCACCCCTCCACTTT.

The genes are TRBV11-3 and TRBJ2-1, with 8 bases identical to TRBD1. Germline assignment: CDR1 SGHNT and CDR2 YENEEA. V trimming: 4 bases; J trimming: 2 bases; junction bases outside the gene matches: 4. There are 15 residues in the CDR3. The CDR3 is CASSWTGITYNEQFF. In DNA form, the CDR3 reads TGTGCCAGCAGCTGGACAGGGATAACCTACAATGAGCAGTTCTTC.

On this clone: The identical CDR3 is also encoded by other nucleotide sequences in the sample. The chain is built from TRBV28 and TRBJ1-2; perhaps TRBD1 as D (5 bases). CDR1 MDHEN and CDR2 SYDVKM come from the germline V gene. This CDR3 is built from 13 residues. The V end lost 2 bases, the J end lost 5 bases, and 9 bases lay between the germline ends. CDR3 in amino acids: CASSLLGLYGYTF. For the CDR3, the DNA is TGTGCCAGCAGTTTACTGGGGCTTTATGGCTACACCTTC.

The rearrangement links TRBV2 to TRBJ1-1; TRBD1 might be the D (6 bases). V was clipped by 3 bases and J by 11 bases, with 13 bases between them. The CDR3 contains 12 residues. Germline V CDR1 and CDR2: SNHLY, FYNNEI. CDR3 residues: CASSEFGGLAFF. Here the CDR3 DNA reads TGTGCCAGCAGTGAGTTTGGGGGCCTGGCTTTCTTT.

The V call is TRBV19, the J call TRBJ1-3; unclear D gene. The CDR3 contains 14 residues. Germline V gives CDR1 LNHDA, CDR2 SQIVND (reference sequence). V lost 9 bases, J lost 3 bases, and 15 bases lay in between. The chain's CDR3 is CASFRGQYGNTIYF. The CDR3 nucleotides read TGTGCCAGCTTTAGAGGGCAGTATGGAAACACCATATATTTT.

This chain connects TRBV10-3 to TRBJ2-5; a possible D gene is TRBD2 (7 bases). Germline-derived CDR1 and CDR2 are ENHRY and SYGVKD. V lost 10 bases, J lost 5 bases, and 26 bases lay in between. CDR3 length: 16 residues. CDR3 sequence: CATAGGPGGGWETQYF. Written as DNA, the CDR3 is TGTGCCACCGCCGGGGGCCCGGGAGGCGGCTGGGAGACCCAGTACTTC.

The chain is built from TRBV11-2 and TRBJ1-2, with D hard to call. Trimming left V 5 bases short and J 0 bases short, with 13 bases between. The CDR3 extends over 15 amino acids. The germline V gene has CDR1 SGHAT and CDR2 FQNNGV. DNA for the CDR3: TGTGCCAGCAGCCCCGCAGACGGGACTAACTATGGCTACACCTTC. Translated, it gives CASSPADGTNYGYTF.

CDR3 loop: CAWTKGQARGLAREGSYNEQFF. The CDR3 coding sequence is TGTGCCTGGACTAAGGGACAGGCACGGGGGCTAGCTCGGGAAGGCTCCTACAATGAGCAGTTCTTC. V usage is TRBV30 and J usage is TRBJ2-1; 8 nucleotides align to TRBD1. V shed 4 bases and J 0 bases; nucleotides not matched to a gene: 26. This CDR3 comprises 22 residues. Germline V gene lookup returns CDR1 GTSNPN and CDR2 SVGIG (reference sequence).

This chain connects TRBV28 to TRBJ1-2; TRBD1 is a possible D gene (6 bases). Germline V gives CDR1 MDHEN, CDR2 SYDVKM. The CDR3 loop spans 13 amino acids. V lost 2 bases and J 6 bases, leaving 10 bases between the germline ends. In nucleotides, the CDR3 is TGTGCCAGCAGTTTACCGGGGGGGCATGGCTACACCTTC. It encodes CASSLPGGHGYTF.

This chain's CDR3 is CASCPTRGAANTGELFF. The CDR3, as DNA: TGTGCCAGCTGCCCGACCCGCGGAGCGGCAAACACCGGGGAGCTGTTTTTT. V gene TRBV19 combines with J gene TRBJ2-2; D perhaps matches TRBD2 (5 bases). This CDR3 contains 17 residues. The germline CDR1 and CDR2 sequences are LNHDA and SQIVND (reference sequence). V gave up 9 bases and J gave up 2 bases, with 22 bases separating them.

This rearrangement joins TRBV14 to TRBJ1-2, with TRBD1 matching over 7 bases. The trim removed 0 bases at V and 6 bases at J, leaving 10 bases unmatched. The length of the CDR3 is 16 residues. CDR1 SGHDN and CDR2 FVKESK come from the germline V gene. In nucleotides, the CDR3 is TGTGCCAGCAGCCAAGATCTTGGCAGGGGGTTTAATGGCTACACCTTC. It yields the protein CASSQDLGRGFNGYTF.

This clone showed up just a few times. The chain couples TRBV15 to TRBJ1-3, with D unresolved. The V gene lost 0 bases and the J gene lost 3 bases, with 9 bases spanning the gap. This CDR3 contains 15 residues. CDR1 is LNHNV and CDR2 is YYDKDF in the germline V gene (reference sequence). CDR3 region: CATSRDVASGNTIYF. Written as DNA, the CDR3 is TGTGCCACCAGCAGAGATGTAGCGAGTGGAAACACCATATATTTT.

The genes are TRBV10-3 and TRBJ2-1; the match to TRBD2 covers 10 bases. Unmatched junction bases numbered 5, after V lost 6 bases and J lost 3 bases. Germline V gene data show CDR1 as ENHRY and CDR2 as SYGVKD. The CDR3 is 15 residues long. Here the CDR3 reads CAISPLAGGYNEQFF. The CDR3 coding sequence is TGTGCCATCAGCCCGTTAGCGGGGGGCTACAATGAGCAGTTCTTC.

V and J are TRBV5-1 and TRBJ2-5, with D tentatively TRBD2 (5 bases). Germline CDR1 is SGHRS and CDR2 is YFSETQ. V was pared by 2 bases and J by 9 bases, with 17 bases between. The CDR3 runs to 14 residues. The CDR3 coding sequence is TGCGCCAGCAGCTTTCCGACGAACCCCGGGGCCCAGTACTTC. Amino acid sequence: CASSFPTNPGAQYF.

The chain recombines TRBV5-4 with TRBJ2-5, with 9 bases matching TRBD2. The CDR3 runs to 16 residues. V lost 0 bases and J lost 5; bases outside the gene matches: 8. Germline V gene sequence: CDR1 SGHNT, CDR2 YYREEE (reference sequence). CDR3 coding DNA: TGTGCCAGCAGCTTGGCTAGCGGGAACCCGGGGGAGACCCAGTACTTC. This gives the protein CASSLASGNPGETQYF.

The rearrangement joins TRBV6-5 to TRBJ2-3, with TRBD1 matching over 9 bases. Trimming at V came to 5 bases and at J to 4 bases, leaving 7 bases not matched to a gene. CDR1 and CDR2 (germline): MNHEY, SVGAGI. CDR3 length: 15 amino acids. The CDR3 sequence: CASSPQGAWADTQYF. CDR3 nucleotides: TGTGCCAGCAGTCCACAGGGGGCTTGGGCAGATACGCAGTATTTT.

This clone was counted once. J is TRBJ2-1 and V is TRBV15, with TRBD2 matching 11 bases. This CDR3 contains 18 residues. CDR1 is LNHNV, CDR2 YYDKDF, per germline (reference sequence). The ends lost 0 bases at V and 7 bases at J; junction bases unmatched: 11. The CDR3 DNA follows: TGTGCCACCAGCAGAGATCGGGCTAGCGGGGGGAAGGGAAATGAGCAGTTCTTC. Protein: CATSRDRASGGKGNEQFF.

CDR3 sequence: CASSSTGGDTGELFF. The CDR3 DNA is TGTGCCAGCAGTTCGACAGGAGGTGACACCGGGGAGCTGTTTTTT. The V and J genes are TRBV28 and TRBJ2-2; D might be TRBD1 (6 bases). Germline V gene data show CDR1 as MDHEN and CDR2 as SYDVKM. The CDR3 runs 15 residues. V gave up 4 bases and J gave up 3 bases, with 12 bases separating them.

The chain recombines TRBV6-2 or TRBV6-3 with TRBJ1-6, with 7 positions matching TRBD1. CDR3 length: 16 amino acids. J lost 3 bases, V lost 6 bases, and 8 bases had no gene match. Germline-derived CDR1 and CDR2 are MNHEY and SVGEGT. DNA for the CDR3: TGTGCCAGCAGCCCCGCGGGACAGTTCTATAATTCACCCCTCCACTTT. Translated: CASSPAGQFYNSPLHF.

The chain carries TRBV28 and TRBJ2-3; tentative D call: TRBD2 (5 bases). Germline CDR1 is MDHEN and CDR2 is SYDVKM. The CDR3 is 13 amino acids. V shed 3 bases and J shed 7 bases, with 11 bases lying between them. DNA of the CDR3: TGTGCCAGCAGTTTCGTACCCGGGAATACGCAGTATTTT. Translating gives CASSFVPGNTQYF.

The rearrangement links TRBV29-1 to TRBJ2-7, with TRBD1 as a possible D gene (6 bases). Trimming cost V 1 base and J 1 base, with 14 bases left between them. Germline assignment: CDR1 SQVTM and CDR2 ANQGSEA. The CDR3 runs to 15 residues. As DNA, the CDR3 is TGCAGCGTTGAAGCCCCAGGGGAACTTTCCTACGAGCAGTACTTC. Encoded protein: CSVEAPGELSYEQYF.

The genes are TRBV7-2 and TRBJ2-7; 8 nucleotides agree with TRBD2. In germline, CDR1 is SGHTA, CDR2 FQGNSA. CDR3 length: 13 residues. The ends lost 5 bases at V and 1 base at J; junction bases unmatched: 1. The CDR3 DNA reads as TGTGCCAGCAGCCGGGGGGGTTCCTACGAGCAGTACTTC. Translating it yields CASSRGGSYEQYF.